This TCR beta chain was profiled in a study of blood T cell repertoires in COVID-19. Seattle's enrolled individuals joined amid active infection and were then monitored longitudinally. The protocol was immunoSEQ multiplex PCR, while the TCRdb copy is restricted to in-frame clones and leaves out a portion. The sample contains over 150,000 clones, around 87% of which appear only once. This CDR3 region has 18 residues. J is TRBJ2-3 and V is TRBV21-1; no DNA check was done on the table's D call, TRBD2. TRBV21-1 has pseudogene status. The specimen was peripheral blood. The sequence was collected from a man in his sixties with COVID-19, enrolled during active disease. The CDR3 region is CASSKRSEASGRTDTQYF. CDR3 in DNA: TGTGCCAGCAGCAAACGGTCGGAGGCTAGCGGCCGCACAGATACGCAGTATTTT.